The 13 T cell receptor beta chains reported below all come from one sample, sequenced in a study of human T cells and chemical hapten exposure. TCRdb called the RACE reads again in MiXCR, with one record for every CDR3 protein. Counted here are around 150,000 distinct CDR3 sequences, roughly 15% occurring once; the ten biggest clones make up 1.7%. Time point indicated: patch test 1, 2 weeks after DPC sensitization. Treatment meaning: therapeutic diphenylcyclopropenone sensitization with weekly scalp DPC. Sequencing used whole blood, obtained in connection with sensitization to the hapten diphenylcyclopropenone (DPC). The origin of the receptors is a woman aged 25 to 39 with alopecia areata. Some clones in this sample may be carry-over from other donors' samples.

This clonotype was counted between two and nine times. The CDR3 region is CASSKSHRRRYEQYF. The CDR3 bases are TGTGCCAGCAGCAAATCCCACAGGAGGAGGTACGAGCAGTACTTC. The chain links TRBV21-1 to TRBJ2-7; the table names TRBD1, a call not compared with the DNA. TRBV21-1 is a pseudogene. This CDR3 is 15 amino acids long.

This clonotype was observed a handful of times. CDR3 coding DNA: TGTGCCAGCAGTTCCCGGGCCTCAGGACGCAATCAGCCCCAGCATTTT. It is translated as CASSSRASGRNQPQHF. The chain uses TRBV12-3 or TRBV12-4 and TRBJ1-5; D gene uncertain. Trimming stripped 4 bases from V and 2 bases from J, with 15 bases between. The length of the CDR3 is 16 residues.

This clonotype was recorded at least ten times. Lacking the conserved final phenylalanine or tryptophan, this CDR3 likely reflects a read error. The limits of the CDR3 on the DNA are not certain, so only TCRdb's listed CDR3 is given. This chain's CDR3 is CASSLEALPPMI. V and J are TRBV7-2 and TRBJ2-1; the DNA was not used to check the table's D call, TRBD1. The CDR3 length is 12 residues, termini included. Germline CDR1 is SGHTA and CDR2 is FQGNSA.

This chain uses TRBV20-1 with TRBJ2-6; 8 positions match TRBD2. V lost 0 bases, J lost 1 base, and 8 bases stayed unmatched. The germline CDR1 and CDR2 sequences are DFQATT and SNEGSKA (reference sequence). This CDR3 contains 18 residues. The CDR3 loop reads CSARDLSGGASGANVLTF. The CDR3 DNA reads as TGCAGTGCTAGAGATCTATCGGGGGGGGCATCTGGGGCCAACGTCCTGACTTTC.

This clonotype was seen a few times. The CDR3 sequence: CASSPDRDIQYF. Here the CDR3 DNA reads TGTGCCAGCAGTCCGGACAGGGACATTCAGTACTTC. The chain couples TRBV28 to TRBJ2-4, with 8 positions matching TRBD1. Germline CDR1 and CDR2: MDHEN and SYDVKM. The CDR3 length is 12 residues. With V trimmed by 5 bases and J by 8 bases, 2 bases remained unmatched.

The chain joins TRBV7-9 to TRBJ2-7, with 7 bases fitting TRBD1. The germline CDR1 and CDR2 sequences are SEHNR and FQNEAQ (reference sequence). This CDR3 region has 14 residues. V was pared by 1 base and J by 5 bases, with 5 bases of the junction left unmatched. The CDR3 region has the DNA TGTGCCAGCAGCTTAGTGGCAGGGGGTCACGAGCAGTACTTC. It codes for CASSLVAGGHEQYF. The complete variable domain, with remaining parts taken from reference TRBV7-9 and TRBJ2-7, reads DTGVSQNPRHKITKRGQNVTFRCDPISEHNRLYWYRQTLGQGPEFLTYFQNEAQLEKSRLLSDRFSAERPKGSFSTLEIQRTEQGDSAMYLCASSLVAGGHEQYFGPGTRLTVT.

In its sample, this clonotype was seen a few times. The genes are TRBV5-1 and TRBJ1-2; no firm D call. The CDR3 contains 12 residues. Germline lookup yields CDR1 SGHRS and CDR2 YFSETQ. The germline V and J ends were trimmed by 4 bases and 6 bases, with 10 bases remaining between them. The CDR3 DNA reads TGCGCCAGCAGCCCATTTGGGGATGGCTACACCTTC. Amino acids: CASSPFGDGYTF.

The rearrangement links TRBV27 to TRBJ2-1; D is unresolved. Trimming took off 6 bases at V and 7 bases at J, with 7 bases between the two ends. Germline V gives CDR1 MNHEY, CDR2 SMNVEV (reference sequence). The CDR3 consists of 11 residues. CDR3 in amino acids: CASSKFNEQFF. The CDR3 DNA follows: TGTGCCAGCAGCAAATTTAATGAGCAGTTCTTC.

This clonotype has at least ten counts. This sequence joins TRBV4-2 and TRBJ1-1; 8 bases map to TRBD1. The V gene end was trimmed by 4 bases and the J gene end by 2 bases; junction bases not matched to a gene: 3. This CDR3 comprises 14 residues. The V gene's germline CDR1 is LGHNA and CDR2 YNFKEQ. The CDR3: CASSPDRVNTEAFF. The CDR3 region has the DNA TGTGCCAGCAGCCCGGACAGGGTAAACACTGAAGCTTTCTTT.

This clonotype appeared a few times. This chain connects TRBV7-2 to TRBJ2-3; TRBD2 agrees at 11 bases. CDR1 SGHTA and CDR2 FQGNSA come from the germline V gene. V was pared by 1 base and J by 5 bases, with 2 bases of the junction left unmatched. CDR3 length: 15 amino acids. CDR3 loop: CASSLVAGGLDTQYF. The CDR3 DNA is TGTGCCAGCAGCTTAGTAGCGGGGGGGCTAGATACGCAGTATTTT.

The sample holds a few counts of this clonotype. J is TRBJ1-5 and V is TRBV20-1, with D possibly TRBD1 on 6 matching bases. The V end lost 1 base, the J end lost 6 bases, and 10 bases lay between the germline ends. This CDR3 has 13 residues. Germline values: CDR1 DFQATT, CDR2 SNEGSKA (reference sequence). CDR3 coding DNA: TGCAGTGCTAGAGCGGGGGCTAGTCAGCCCCAGCATTTT. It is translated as CSARAGASQPQHF.

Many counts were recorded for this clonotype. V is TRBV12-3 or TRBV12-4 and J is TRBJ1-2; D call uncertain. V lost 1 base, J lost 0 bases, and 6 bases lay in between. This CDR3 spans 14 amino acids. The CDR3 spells CASSLEAPNYGYTF. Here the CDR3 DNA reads TGTGCCAGCAGTTTAGAGGCCCCTAACTATGGCTACACCTTC.

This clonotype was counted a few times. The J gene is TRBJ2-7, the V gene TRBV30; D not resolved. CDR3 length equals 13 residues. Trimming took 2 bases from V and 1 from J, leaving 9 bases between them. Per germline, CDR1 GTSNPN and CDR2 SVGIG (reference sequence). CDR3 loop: CAWSSGSSYEQYF. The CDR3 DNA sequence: TGTGCCTGGAGTTCCGGGTCTTCCTACGAGCAGTACTTC.